Listed below are T cell receptor beta chains from one sample, sequenced in a study of cytomegalovirus exposure and HLA in healthy donors. The repertoire was sequenced with immunoSEQ multiplex PCR; TCRdb's copy has only in-frame clones and lacks some. The profile covers around 150,000 clones, with around 88% appearing a single time and just under 8% taken by the ten largest. Sequenced sample: PBMCs. The source is a woman between 18 and 29 years old in good health and CMV-seropositive. CDR3s include the opening cysteine and the closing phenylalanine or tryptophan. The D gene is left open where the match is weak. Size is omitted from some rows. Given values are once, few, many or a class for expanded clones.

V	size	J	D	DNA	CDR3
TRBV7-7	NA	TRBJ1-5	NA	TGTGCTAGCAGCAGCCGGGGGATCCGCGGCAATCAGCCCCAGCATTTT	CASSSRGIRGNQPQHF
TRBV5-4	NA	TRBJ2-7	NA	TGTGCCAGCAGCTTGGCTGGGGGCAACTACGAGCAGTACTTC	CASSLAGGNYEQYF
TRBV28	NA	TRBJ1-1	NA	TGTGCCAGCAGTTTCCCTAAAGCTTTCTTT	CASSFPKAFF
TRBV2	NA	TRBJ2-7	NA	TGTGCCAGCAGTGAAGTCCCGGGCGAGCAGTACTTC	CASSEVPGEQYF
TRBV4-2	NA	TRBJ1-4	NA	TGTGCCAGCAGCCAAGATCGCGTTATGGACAGAGGCGAAAAACTGTTTTTT	CASSQDRVMDRGEKLFF
TRBV7-9	NA	TRBJ1-4	NA	TGTGCCAGCAGCTTAGTGACGGGACTGGGTAATGAAAAACTGTTTTTT	CASSLVTGLGNEKLFF
TRBV2	NA	TRBJ1-1	NA	TGTGCCAGCCCAACTGAAGCTTTCTTT	CASPTEAFF
TRBV6-1	NA	TRBJ1-4	NA	TGTGCCAGCAGTGAACGGGGGGAAAAACTGTTTTTT	CASSERGEKLFF
TRBV6-5	once	TRBJ2-2	NA	TGTGCCAGCAGTAGCAGGGAGCTGTTTTTT	CASSSRELFF
TRBV7-2	NA	TRBJ2-3	TRBD2	TGTGCCAGCAGCCGAGATTCTAGCGGGGGGGCGGATACGCAGTATTTT	CASSRDSSGGADTQYF